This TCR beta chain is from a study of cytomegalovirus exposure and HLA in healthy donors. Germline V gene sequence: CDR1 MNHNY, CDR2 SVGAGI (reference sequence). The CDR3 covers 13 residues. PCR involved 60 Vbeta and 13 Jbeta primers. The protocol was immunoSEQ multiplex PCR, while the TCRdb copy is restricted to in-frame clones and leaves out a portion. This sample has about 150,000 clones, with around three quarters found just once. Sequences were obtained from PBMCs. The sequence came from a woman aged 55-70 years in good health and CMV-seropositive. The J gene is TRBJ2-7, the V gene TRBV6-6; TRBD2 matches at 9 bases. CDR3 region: CSTAAGGLYEQYF. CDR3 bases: TGTTCTACAGCAGCGGGAGGTCTATACGAGCAGTACTTC.